This entry lists 15 T cell receptor beta chains sequenced from one sample in a study of regulatory T cells in long-lasting Graves disease. As for time point: newly diagnosed GD, antithyroid drugs for less than 3 months. PBMC-extracted RNA yielded the TCR library. iRepertoire HTBI primers and Arm-PCR of CDR3 regions built TCR beta libraries. MiXCR was run by TCRdb on the multiplex PCR reads, yielding one entry per CDR3 protein. The sample has hundreds of thousands of distinct CDR3 sequences; roughly a sixth are singletons. The sequences come from peripheral blood mononuclear cells (PBMCs), collected at new diagnosis, from a patient treated with antithyroid drugs. Receptors were obtained from a female donor with Graves disease.

There are many counts of this clonotype. The gene calls are TRBV12-3 or TRBV12-4 and TRBJ2-5, with 7 bases fitting TRBD1. The length of the CDR3 is 15 residues. V was clipped by 5 bases and J by 5 bases; unmatched bases: 11. CDR3 bases: TGTGCCAGCAGTCGAGGACAGGTTATAATGGAGACCCAGTACTTC. Its protein is CASSRGQVIMETQYF.

This clonotype was seen repeatedly, ten times or more. DNA for the CDR3: TGTGCCAGTAAGGATGGGGCTGGGCAACTGAACACTGAAGCTTTCTTT. Translation: CASKDGAGQLNTEAFF. This chain links TRBV19 with TRBJ1-1, with D perhaps TRBD1 (5 bases). The CDR3 sequence is 16 residues long. Germline V gives CDR1 LNHDA, CDR2 SQIVND (reference sequence). Trimming cost V 7 bases and J 0 bases, with 18 bases left between them.

This clonotype was seen ten or more times. J is TRBJ2-5 and V is TRBV6-1, with TRBD2 identical over 7 bases. With V trimmed by 1 base and J by 5 bases, 7 bases remained unmatched. This CDR3 is built from 15 residues. CDR1 is MNHNS and CDR2 is SASEGT in the germline V gene. CDR3 loop: CASSEVGTTDETQYF. CDR3 nucleotides: TGTGCCAGCAGTGAAGTAGGGACTACCGATGAGACCCAGTACTTC.

This clonotype appeared many times. The chain uses TRBV5-1 and TRBJ2-1; TRBD2 is a possible D gene (6 bases). CDR3 length equals 15 residues. Germline V gives CDR1 SGHRS, CDR2 YFSETQ. V gave up 3 bases and J gave up 4 bases, with 14 bases separating them. CDR3 coding DNA: TGCGCCAGCAGCTGGAGGGAGGTTCAGTACAATGAGCAGTTCTTC. Residues: CASSWREVQYNEQFF.

The gene calls are TRBV6-1 and TRBJ2-3; D gene unclear. V lost 7 bases and J lost 4, with 12 bases in between. Germline CDR1 reads MNHNS; CDR2 reads SASEGT. The CDR3 is 13 amino acids. CDR3 sequence: CASTVGLADTQYF. CDR3 bases: TGTGCCAGCACAGTGGGTCTGGCAGATACGCAGTATTTT.

This clonotype was recorded a few times. No conserved phenylalanine or tryptophan ends this CDR3, so it is likely a read error. The gene calls are TRBV10-3 and TRBJ2-7, with TRBD2 identical over 14 bases. Germline loops: CDR1 ENHRY, CDR2 SYGVKD. The V segment lost 8 bases and the J segment 1 base; nucleotides outside the gene matches: 7. CDR3 length equals 16 residues. The CDR3 DNA sequence: TGTGCCATCGGGGGCGGGACTAGCGGGGGATCCTACGAGCAGTACCTC. It is translated as CAIGGGTSGGSYEQYL.

The chain couples TRBV20-1 to TRBJ1-3; maybe TRBD1 (5 bases). Germline-derived CDR1 and CDR2 are DFQATT and SNEGSKA (reference sequence). Trimming left V 5 bases short and J 7 bases short, with 15 bases between. This CDR3 contains 13 residues. The CDR3 region is CSAPDTVGNTIYF. The DNA for the CDR3 is TGCAGTGCTCCGGACACGGTCGGGAACACCATATATTTT.

The V call is TRBV19, the J call TRBJ1-1; D is unclear. This CDR3 has 14 amino acids. V lost 0 bases and J 4 bases, leaving 9 bases between the germline ends. Germline CDR1 reads LNHDA; CDR2 reads SQIVND (reference sequence). CDR3 DNA: TGTGCCAGTAGTATAGACCAAGAGGTCACTGAAGCTTTCTTT. Its translation is CASSIDQEVTEAFF. Filled out from reference TRBV19 and TRBJ1-1, the complete variable domain reads DGGITQSPKYLFRKEGQNVTLSCEQNLNHDAMYWYRQDPGQGLRLIYYSQIVNDFQKGDIAEGYSVSREKKESFPLTVTSAQKNPTAFYLCASSIDQEVTEAFFGQGTRLTVV.

This clonotype occurred a few times. The chain is built from TRBV19 and TRBJ1-1; TRBD1 matches 8 bases. The germline gives CDR1 LNHDA, CDR2 SQIVND (reference sequence). The CDR3 spans 14 residues. The J segment lost 5 bases and the V segment lost 8 bases, leaving 10 bases of the junction unmatched. The CDR3 is CASSTGTGFTEAFF. DNA for the CDR3: TGTGCCAGTTCCACCGGGACAGGATTTACTGAAGCTTTCTTT.

This CDR3 reads CASSVTLGTGQSFRSGNTIYF. The CDR3 DNA reads TGTGCCAGCAGTGTTACTCTAGGGACCGGTCAGTCTTTTCGCTCTGGAAACACCATATATTTT. The V gene is TRBV25-1, the J gene TRBJ1-3, with a weak D call TRBD1 (5 bases). The CDR3 consists of 21 residues. The germline V and J ends were trimmed by 4 bases and 0 bases, with 28 bases remaining between them. CDR1 is MGHDK, CDR2 SYGVNS, per germline.

There are many counts of this clonotype. The chain carries TRBV29-1 and TRBJ2-3, with D possibly TRBD1 on 7 matching bases. V lost 1 base, J lost 6 bases, and 17 bases lay in between. The germline V gene has CDR1 SQVTM and CDR2 ANQGSEA. The CDR3 is 15 residues long. This chain's CDR3 is CSVEGGGGILDTQYF. Here the CDR3 DNA reads TGCAGCGTTGAAGGAGGGGGCGGGATTTTGGATACGCAGTATTTT.

This clonotype appeared many times. This chain connects TRBV12-3 or TRBV12-4 to TRBJ2-2; 11 bases align to TRBD2. There are 15 residues in the CDR3. The V gene end was trimmed by 6 bases and the J gene end by 6 bases; junction bases not matched to a gene: 6. CDR3 sequence: CASRTSGAFPGELFF. The CDR3 DNA is TGTGCCAGCAGGACTAGCGGGGCGTTTCCCGGGGAGCTGTTTTTT.

The chain has TRBV9 and TRBJ1-1, with 7 nucleotides matching TRBD1. V lost 3 bases and J lost 2; bases outside the gene matches: 7. The CDR3 sequence is 15 residues long. Germline V gene data show CDR1 as SGDLS and CDR2 as YYNGEE. The CDR3 DNA sequence: TGTGCCAGCAGCGATAGATGGGACAGCAACACTGAAGCTTTCTTT. It specifies CASSDRWDSNTEAFF.

The table lists this clonotype with many counts. The chain combines TRBV20-1 with TRBJ2-1; no reliable D call. CDR1 is DFQATT, CDR2 SNEGSKA, per germline (reference sequence). This CDR3 region has 14 residues. Trimming stripped 3 bases from V and 0 bases from J, with 9 bases between. CDR3 coding DNA: TGCAGTGCTAGGCGTCTTATCTCCTACAATGAGCAGTTCTTC. Amino acid sequence: CSARRLISYNEQFF.

In this sample, this clonotype turned up many times. The CDR3: CASSYSGQGFGETQYF. For the CDR3, the DNA is TGTGCCAGCAGTTACTCGGGACAGGGTTTTGGTGAGACCCAGTACTTC. The J gene is TRBJ2-5, the V gene TRBV6-5, with 9 bases fitting TRBD1. In germline, CDR1 is MNHEY, CDR2 SVGAGI. J was trimmed by 5 bases and V by 0 bases; bases with no gene match: 7. The CDR3 is 16 residues long.